This entry features one T cell receptor (beta chain) sequence. The target of this receptor is not known. Base qualities are missing; no much larger clone stands one base away. The sample's time point label, decoded: cells obtained before transplantation from donor or recipient. CD3+CD4+ and CD3+CD8+ populations were FACS-sorted from unstimulated pre-transplant donor and recipient cells taken from spleen or lymph nodes. CDR1 SGHNT and CDR2 YENEEA were looked up in the germline V gene. The CDR3 sequence holds 16 residues, the cysteine and phenylalanine included. The kept DNA is CDR3 alone, 48 bases in frame from the first base. Here V drops 1 base and J drops 6 bases, and the junction holds 6 bases not matched to any gene. The method was the immunoSEQ multiplex PCR assay. For most patients, genomic DNA was isolated using the Qiagen DNeasy Blood and Tissue Kit and was shipped frozen to Adaptive Biotechnologies for TCR sequencing. High-throughput TCR-beta CDR3 sequencing of genomic DNA from most patients was performed by Adaptive Biotechnologies. In the paper's pipeline: TCR sequencing data for around 20 patients were retrieved from Adaptive's ImmunoSEQ software; three other patients were processed with MiXCR and VDJtools. To correct CD4 versus CD8 sorting errors, sequences present in both subsets at a frequency ratio below 5:1 were removed. Because the origin of CDR3 nucleotide sequences shared between donor and recipient could not be assigned, those sequences were removed. At least 2-fold expansion over unstimulated cells and a minimum CFSE-low frequency of 0.002% (template counts) or 0.001% (read counts) were required for clones to be classified as alloreactive. A clone was considered mappable if detected in the sequenced pre-transplant spleen, lymph node, or MLR CFSE-low populations of the donor or recipient. Cumulative frequency of alloreactive clones was calculated as a percentage of all sequences weighted by copy number. TCRdb took this table from immuneACCESS and kept in-frame rearrangements with V and J called. Such tables lack part of the clones; where checked against another copy, unresolved V genes explain under half of the gap, and the rest is unexplained. The V and J calls and clone size are taken from that table; D and trimming were inferred from the DNA. The sample table holds under 150,000 clones, of which roughly 93% were seen once. Over 0.1% of the sample is in the top ten clones.

The sample belongs to a study of graft-versus-host responses after intestinal transplantation (dated by TCRdb to the early 2020s). Broadly, across the study: Multivisceral, liver-intestinal, or isolated intestinal transplants were received by the recipients. A peak of at least 4% donor T cells among recipient peripheral blood mononuclear cells was the definition used for donor T cell macrochimerism. Rather than being sequenced by the commercial service, samples from a few later patients were sequenced in-house on an Illumina MiSeq and processed with MiXCR. A cohort of approximately 23 intestinal transplant recipients, including one retransplant, was enrolled, and a few patients lacking pretransplant specimens were excluded. To identify alloreactive clones, pre-transplant mixed lymphocyte reaction products were sequenced and compared with unstimulated pre-transplant donor and recipient T cells. Every recipient was given anti-thymocyte globulin induction, followed by around three years of maintenance tacrolimus and steroids. After intestinal transplantation, graft-versus-host and host-versus-graft alloreactive T cell clones were followed in the graft, circulation and bone marrow using bulk TCR-beta CDR3 sequencing.

Findings and caveats that apply to the study as a whole: Early after transplant, peak levels of circulating GvH clones were found to be associated with declines in HvG clones. The relatively low number and heterogeneity of intestinal transplant patients limited the conclusions. High GvH to HvG T cell clonal ratios were observed in the allografts of patients with donor T cell macrochimerism. GvH clones were found in recipient bone marrow, and some of the GvH clones appeared earlier in ileal mucosa or blood, which is consistent with an intestinal mucosal origin.

The chain is encoded by TRBV11-3 joined to TRBJ2-3; 11 junctional bases match TRBD2. The source was unstimulated CD4+ T cells sorted from spleen or lymph node cells, collected before intestinal transplant. The TCR comes from a human donor who received an intestinal transplant. The CDR3 loop reads CASSLGLAGGLDTQYF. The nucleotide sequence is given as TGTGCCAGCAGCTTAGGTCTAGCGGGAGGATTGGATACGCAGTATTTT.